A single sample is the source of the 27 T cell receptor beta chains below, sequenced in a study of T cell responses to AZD1222 COVID-19 vaccine. TCRdb keeps only in-frame clones here, not all; method: immunoSEQ multiplex PCR. Of 150,000 or so clones listed, roughly nine tenths are singletons. This sample comprised peripheral blood, obtained on day 0 of AZD1222 vaccination. The source is an adult in good health.

This clone appeared a few times. The chain couples TRBV11-1 to TRBJ2-7, with D possibly TRBD1 on 5 matching bases. Looked up from germline, CDR1 is SGHAT and CDR2 is FQDESV (reference sequence). This CDR3 spans 15 amino acids. V was cut by 5 bases and J by 3 bases, with 17 bases left in between. CDR3 region: CASSQGVGPHYEQYF. In DNA form, the CDR3 reads TGTGCCAGCAGCCAAGGGGTGGGGCCCCACTACGAGCAGTACTTC.

In nucleotides, the CDR3 is TGTGCCAGCGGGAACAGGGTCGGGAGTGGCTACACCTTC. Translating it yields CASGNRVGSGYTF. The rearrangement joins TRBV12-3 or TRBV12-4 to TRBJ1-2; D possibly corresponds to TRBD1 (6 bases). The CDR3 is made up of 13 amino acids. The V end lost 8 bases, the J end lost 7 bases, and 17 bases lay between the germline ends.

The chain recombines TRBV6-5 with TRBJ2-7, with TRBD1 matching 7 bases. CDR3 size: 13 residues. J was trimmed by 6 bases and V by 6 bases; bases with no gene match: 8. The germline CDR1 and CDR2 sequences are MNHEY and SVGAGI. The CDR3 sequence: CASRETGYGEQYF. As DNA, the CDR3 is TGTGCCAGCAGAGAGACAGGGTACGGCGAGCAGTACTTC.

V is TRBV6-5 and J is TRBJ2-2, with 8 bases that match TRBD2. The CDR3 has 15 amino acids. Germline V CDR1 and CDR2: MNHEY, SVGAGI. The trim removed 2 bases at V and 7 bases at J, leaving 6 bases unmatched. This CDR3 is CASSYGGGLSGELFF. CDR3 nucleotide sequence: TGTGCCAGCAGTTACGGCGGGGGGCTTAGCGGGGAGCTGTTTTTT.

The chain couples TRBV7-2 to TRBJ2-3; 10 bases are shared with TRBD2. Trimming removed 5 bases from V and 6 bases from J; junction bases left unmatched: 5. Looked up from germline, CDR1 is SGHTA and CDR2 is FQGNSA. The CDR3 runs to 14 residues. CDR3 loop: CASSRGLATDTQYF. CDR3 coding DNA: TGTGCCAGCAGCCGGGGACTAGCGACGGATACGCAGTATTTT.

The J gene is TRBJ1-2, the V gene TRBV18; D call uncertain. Between the trimmed V and J ends, which lost 5 bases and 3 bases, there was a span of 16 bases. This CDR3 has 15 residues. Germline lookup yields CDR1 KGHSH and CDR2 LQKENI. Written as DNA, the CDR3 is TGTGCCAGCTCATCAGACTCGCCTGGGCACTATGGCTACACCTTC. Its protein is CASSSDSPGHYGYTF.

The CDR3 is CASSEMTGIDEQFF. The CDR3 nucleotides read TGTGCCAGCAGTGAAATGACAGGGATAGATGAGCAGTTCTTC. The chain is built from TRBV2 and TRBJ2-1; 7 nucleotides align to TRBD1. Trimming took 2 bases from V and 8 from J; bases not matched to a gene: 6. CDR1 is SNHLY, CDR2 FYNNEI, per germline. This CDR3 region has 14 residues.

The V call is TRBV5-1, the J call TRBJ1-4; 11 bases fit TRBD1. The CDR3 covers 14 residues. Germline trimming cut 4 bases from V and 7 bases from J; bases unmatched to any gene: 3. Germline lookup yields CDR1 SGHRS and CDR2 YFSETQ. The CDR3 protein is CASSAGTGGEKLFF. The CDR3 nucleotides read TGCGCCAGCAGCGCCGGGACAGGGGGTGAAAAACTGTTTTTT.

J is TRBJ2-5 and V is TRBV11-1; 10 bases are shared with TRBD1. Germline CDR1 and CDR2: SGHAT and FQDESV (reference sequence). Unmatched junction bases numbered 0, after V lost 3 bases and J lost 5 bases. The CDR3 sequence is 13 residues long. The CDR3 loop reads CASSLGQGETQYF. CDR3 nucleotide sequence: TGTGCCAGCAGCTTGGGACAGGGGGAGACCCAGTACTTC.

Here the CDR3 reads CASSLGPGLVREQYF. In nucleotides, the CDR3 is TGTGCCAGCAGCTTAGGGCCCGGACTAGTCCGCGAGCAGTACTTC. The chain links TRBV7-6 to TRBJ2-7, with 7 bases matching TRBD2. The CDR3 consists of 15 residues. Germline V lookup: CDR1 SGHVS, CDR2 FNYEAQ. With V trimmed by 1 base and J by 6 bases, 9 bases remained unmatched.

The chain uses TRBV7-9 and TRBJ1-4; 7 nucleotides match TRBD1. The germline CDR1 and CDR2 sequences are SEHNR and FQNEAQ (reference sequence). V lost 6 bases, J lost 5 bases, and 9 bases stayed unmatched. This CDR3 is 15 amino acids long. The CDR3 nucleotides are TGTGCCAGCAGGCCTGGGACAGCTAAGAATGAAAAACTGTTTTTT. As protein: CASRPGTAKNEKLFF.

This clone has only one observation. V is TRBV25-1 and J is TRBJ1-1; D remains unclear. Germline CDR1 and CDR2: MGHDK and SYGVNS. The CDR3 sequence is 17 residues long. Trimming stripped 5 bases from V and 0 bases from J, with 19 bases between. CDR3 sequence (DNA): TGTGCCAGCAGTACCCGCTCGGCAGTGGGGTTGAACACTGAAGCTTTCTTT. Its protein product is CASSTRSAVGLNTEAFF. The whole variable domain, filled in from reference TRBV25-1 and TRBJ1-1, reads EADIYQTPRYLVIGTGKKITLECSQTMGHDKMYWYQQDPGMELHLIHYSYGVNSTEKGDLSSESTVSRIRTEHFPLTLESARPSHTSQYLCASSTRSAVGLNTEAFFGQGTRLTVV.

This chain links TRBV4-3 with TRBJ1-6; D remains unclear. V gave up 2 bases and J gave up 7 bases, with 9 bases separating them. The CDR3 runs to 14 residues. Germline CDR1 is LGHNA and CDR2 is YSLEER. The CDR3 loop is CASSQSWGNSPLHF. In nucleotides, the CDR3 is TGCGCCAGCAGCCAATCCTGGGGAAATTCACCCCTCCACTTT.

This clone was seen only once. CDR3 DNA sequence: TGTGCCAGTAGTATAGGAGACAGGGGTGTCAATGAGCAGTTCTTC. It specifies CASSIGDRGVNEQFF. This sequence joins TRBV19 and TRBJ2-1; 8 bases map to TRBD1. The V gene's germline CDR1 is LNHDA and CDR2 SQIVND (reference sequence). The trim removed 1 base at V and 6 bases at J, leaving 5 bases unmatched. The CDR3 runs to 15 residues. The full variable domain, its missing parts supplied by reference TRBV19 and TRBJ2-1, is DGGITQSPKYLFRKEGQNVTLSCEQNLNHDAMYWYRQDPGQGLRLIYYSQIVNDFQKGDIAEGYSVSREKKESFPLTVTSAQKNPTAFYLCASSIGDRGVNEQFFGPGTRLTVL.

This clone was recorded only once. This chain links TRBV28 with TRBJ1-1; 7 bases are a match to TRBD1. The CDR3 covers 14 residues. Germline CDR1 is MDHEN and CDR2 is SYDVKM. The trim removed 5 bases at V and 1 base at J, leaving 4 bases unmatched. The chain's CDR3 is CASSHRGANTEAFF. DNA of the CDR3: TGTGCCAGCAGTCACAGGGGCGCGAACACTGAAGCTTTCTTT.

V and J are TRBV9 and TRBJ2-2, with 8 bases aligning to TRBD2. The CDR3 runs to 16 residues. CDR1 and CDR2 from the germline V gene are SGDLS and YYNGEE. V shed 3 bases and J 5 bases; nucleotides not matched to a gene: 9. The CDR3 reads CASSGSGGASTGELFF. The CDR3 DNA reads as TGTGCCAGCAGCGGAAGCGGGGGAGCCTCAACCGGGGAGCTGTTTTTT. Filled out from reference TRBV9 and TRBJ2-2, the complete variable domain reads DSGVTQTPKHLITATGQRVTLRCSPRSGDLSVYWYQQSLDQGLQFLIQYYNGEERAKGNILERFSAQQFPDLHSELNLSSLELGDSALYFCASSGSGGASTGELFFGEGSRLTVL.

This clone was detected a few times. The genes are TRBV6-2 or TRBV6-3 and TRBJ2-5, with 7 bases matching TRBD1. The V and J ends lost 5 bases and 5 bases, in that order; junction bases with no gene match: 8. The CDR3 is made up of 14 amino acids. Germline CDR1 and CDR2: MNHEY and SVGEGT. The CDR3 loop is CASSLEGAWETQYF. The CDR3, as DNA: TGTGCCAGCAGTCTCGAGGGGGCTTGGGAGACCCAGTACTTC.

The V and J genes are TRBV7-8 and TRBJ2-1, with TRBD2 identical over 8 bases. Germline V gene data show CDR1 as SGHVS and CDR2 as FQNEAQ. This CDR3 is built from 15 residues. V lost 3 bases, J lost 4 bases, and 5 bases stayed unmatched. CDR3 sequence (DNA): TGTGCCAGCAGCTTGGTAGCGGGGCATTACAATGAGCAGTTCTTC. Its translation: CASSLVAGHYNEQFF.

The chain couples TRBV3-1 (or the pseudogene TRBV3-2) to TRBJ1-1; D gene unclear. Trimming removed 0 bases from V and 0 bases from J, with 8 bases in between. This CDR3 region has 15 residues. CDR1 is LGHDT and CDR2 is YNNKEL in the germline V gene (reference sequence). The CDR3 loop is CASSQEGLLNTEAFF. DNA of the CDR3: TGTGCCAGCAGCCAAGAAGGACTTCTGAACACTGAAGCTTTCTTT.

CDR3 region: CASSLDRAYYGYTF. CDR3 DNA: TGCGCCAGCAGCCTTGACAGGGCATACTATGGCTACACCTTC. The chain employs TRBV5-1 and TRBJ1-2; 7 bases fit TRBD1. CDR1 is SGHRS and CDR2 is YFSETQ in the germline V gene. The CDR3 is 14 amino acids. V was clipped by 4 bases and J by 3 bases; unmatched bases: 6.

The V and J genes are TRBV30 and TRBJ1-2; D is uncertain. There are 14 residues in the CDR3. V was pared by 0 bases and J by 4 bases, with 12 bases between. Looked up from germline, CDR1 is GTSNPN and CDR2 is SVGIG (reference sequence). DNA of the CDR3: TGTGCCTGGAGTGTGGGCGCCACGGCCTATGGCTACACCTTC. Protein product: CAWSVGATAYGYTF.

This clone has just one count. The chain links TRBV7-2 to TRBJ1-2; 11 bases align to TRBD1. CDR3 length: 15 amino acids. Germline V CDR1 and CDR2: SGHTA, FQGNSA. Germline trimming cut 2 bases from V and 8 bases from J; bases unmatched to any gene: 7. This CDR3 is CASSLTGQGVGGYTF. CDR3 coding DNA: TGTGCCAGCAGCTTAACGGGACAGGGGGTCGGAGGCTACACCTTC.

The CDR3 is CASSVGGGPDSYEQYF. CDR3 DNA sequence: TGTGCCAGCAGCGTAGGGGGGGGCCCGGATTCCTACGAGCAGTACTTC. This sequence joins TRBV9 and TRBJ2-7, with a possible D match to TRBD2 (7 bases). The CDR3 contains 16 residues. The V end was cut by 0 bases, the J end by 1 base, with 14 bases between. Germline V gene data show CDR1 as SGDLS and CDR2 as YYNGEE.

The chain links TRBV7-3 to TRBJ1-2; possible D gene TRBD1, 6 bases. The ends were cut back, 5 bases at V and 8 bases at J, with 15 bases in the middle. The CDR3 sequence is 13 residues long. CDR1 SGHTA and CDR2 FQGTGA come from the germline V gene. CDR3: CASSATGRGGYTF. The CDR3 coding sequence is TGTGCCAGCAGCGCAACAGGGAGAGGCGGCTACACCTTC.

The CDR3 region has the DNA TGTGCCAGCAGCCAAGTACACTCGGTCGGGGAGGCAGAGACCCAGTACTTC. It encodes CASSQVHSVGEAETQYF. V and J are TRBV3-1 (or the pseudogene TRBV3-2) and TRBJ2-5; maybe TRBD2 (6 bases). Germline loops: CDR1 LGHDT, CDR2 YNNKEL (reference sequence). V was shortened by 1 base and J by 4 bases, with 19 bases between the two germline ends. The CDR3 sequence is 17 residues long.

The rearrangement links TRBV7-6 to TRBJ1-3; 9 nucleotides align to TRBD1. CDR3 length equals 16 residues. CDR1 is SGHVS, CDR2 FNYEAQ, per germline. V lost 3 bases and J lost 2; bases outside the gene matches: 5. CDR3 DNA sequence: TGTGCCAGCAGCTTCTCGTGGACAGGGGCTGGAAACACCATATATTTT. Its protein is CASSFSWTGAGNTIYF.

The rearrangement links TRBV13 to TRBJ2-2; 7 nucleotides align to TRBD2. CDR3 length: 17 amino acids. Unmatched junction bases numbered 15, after V lost 6 bases and J lost 5 bases. Germline lookup yields CDR1 PRHDT and CDR2 FYEKMQ (reference sequence). DNA for the CDR3: TGTGCCAGCAGGGCTAGCGGATTTGGGGCGCGGACCGGGGAGCTGTTTTTT. Amino acid sequence: CASRASGFGARTGELFF.